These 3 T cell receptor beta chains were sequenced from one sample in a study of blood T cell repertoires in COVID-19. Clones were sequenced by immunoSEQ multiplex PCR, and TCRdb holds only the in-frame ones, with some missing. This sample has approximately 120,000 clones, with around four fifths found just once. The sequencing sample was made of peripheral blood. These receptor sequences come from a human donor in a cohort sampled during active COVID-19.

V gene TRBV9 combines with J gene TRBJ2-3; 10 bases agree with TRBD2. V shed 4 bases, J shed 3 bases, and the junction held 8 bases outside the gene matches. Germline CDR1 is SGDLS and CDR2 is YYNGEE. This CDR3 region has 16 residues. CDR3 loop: CASSSRLAGDTDTQYF. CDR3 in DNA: TGTGCCAGCAGCTCGCGTCTAGCGGGGGATACAGATACGCAGTATTTT.

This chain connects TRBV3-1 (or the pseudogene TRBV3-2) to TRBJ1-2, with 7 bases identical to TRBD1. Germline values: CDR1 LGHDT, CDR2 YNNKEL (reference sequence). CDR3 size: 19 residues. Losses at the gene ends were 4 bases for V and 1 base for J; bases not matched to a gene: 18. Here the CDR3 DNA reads TGTGCCAGCAGCCCCAGGACAGGCCCACAGCGGCGGGTTAACTATGGCTACACCTTC. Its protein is CASSPRTGPQRRVNYGYTF.

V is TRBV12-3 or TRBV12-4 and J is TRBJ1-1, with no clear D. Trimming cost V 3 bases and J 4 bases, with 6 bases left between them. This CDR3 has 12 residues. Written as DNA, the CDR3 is TGTGCCAGCAGTTTGGAGGGCACTGAAGCTTTCTTT. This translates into CASSLEGTEAFF.